This T cell receptor (beta chain) comes out of a study of T cell responses to AZD1222 COVID-19 vaccine. Study-wide findings and caveats: Spike-specific TCR depth and breadth grew after two AZD1222 doses. Just a handful of AZD1222 recipients were seropositive at baseline. At 160-218 and 743-854, vaccine-associated CD4 TCRs were dominant, and they spanned spike.

The ends were cut back, 8 bases at V and 5 bases at J, with 27 bases in the middle. Germline V gene sequence: CDR1 MNHEY, CDR2 SMNVEV (reference sequence). The CDR3 loop spans 17 amino acids. Concerning this clone itself: The antigen remains undetermined.

This table comes from immunoSEQ multiplex PCR, and its TCRdb copy is limited to in-frame clones, with some not included. The sample contains approximately 100,000 clones, roughly nine tenths of which appear only once. The sequence was collected from an adult in good health. The chain couples TRBV27 to TRBJ1-1; D uncertain. The sample in question was peripheral blood, obtained on day 0 of AZD1222 vaccination. This CDR3 is CASPRARPITNRTEAFF. The CDR3 DNA is TGTGCCAGCCCTCGGGCCAGACCCATAACCAATCGGACTGAAGCTTTCTTT.